This is a list of T cell receptor beta chains from one sample in a study of blood T cell repertoires in COVID-19. Clones were sequenced by immunoSEQ multiplex PCR, and TCRdb holds only the in-frame ones, with some missing. The repertoire holds roughly 140,000 clones, with approximately 80% as singletons. Material for sequencing was peripheral blood. The receptors were gathered from a man between 65 and 85 years old who had recovered from COVID-19. Both conserved end residues are trimmed from each CDR3. The order of the fields is V gene, J gene, D gene, CDR3 protein. A D gene is named only where the DNA matches it firmly.

>TRBV5-1|TRBJ1-1|.
ASRERNTEAF
>TRBV7-8|TRBJ2-1|.
ASRRGSGNNEQF
>TRBV6-5|TRBJ1-2|.
ATTEGSAYGYT
>TRBV5-4|TRBJ1-2|TRBD1
ASSLAGTGNGYT
>TRBV4-3|TRBJ2-3|TRBD1
ASSQGRTGSTDTQY
>TRBV3-1/TRBV3-2|TRBJ2-2|TRBD2
ASSHLADTGELF
>TRBV5-1|TRBJ1-1|.
ASSLVDTKMNTEAF
>TRBV5-6|TRBJ2-5|.
ASSLIVAETQETQY
>TRBV29-1|TRBJ1-2|TRBD1
SCGTGANYGYT
>TRBV6-2/TRBV6-3|TRBJ2-1|.
ASGRERYNEQF
>TRBV27|TRBJ2-5|.
ASSFLDRRETQY
>TRBV5-4|TRBJ1-2|.
ASSLGPSDGYT
>TRBV30|TRBJ2-1|TRBD2
AWGLAGSEQF